The T cell receptor beta chain described here comes from a study of T cell responses to AZD1222 COVID-19 vaccine. Points from the study as a whole: Within unmutated variant regions lay the reported targets of nearly half of spike-specific TCRs. The sample set comprised mostly white British donors with more females, and clonal diversity was possibly underestimated.

Sequencing used immunoSEQ multiplex PCR; TCRdb keeps in-frame clones, though not all of them. This table holds roughly 260,000 clones, approximately 93% found once. For this clone: Its specificity is unknown.

Trimming stripped 6 bases from V and 0 bases from J, with 7 bases between. Germline CDR1 SGHRS, CDR2 YFSETQ. The CDR3 contains 13 residues. The specimen comprised peripheral blood, sampled on day 0 of AZD1222 vaccination. The chain links TRBV5-1 to TRBJ2-1; D is ambiguous. The sequence was obtained from an adult in good health. CDR3 amino acids: CASMTSSYNEQFF. CDR3 in DNA: TGCGCCAGCATGACAAGCTCCTACAATGAGCAGTTCTTC.